The 3 T cell receptor beta chains below all came from one sample that was sequenced in a study of blood T cell repertoires in COVID-19. Produced via immunoSEQ multiplex PCR; TCRdb's table is partial and in-frame only. Among about 69,000 clones listed, approximately 80% were seen once. Sequenced input: peripheral blood. The receptors derive from a woman of 80 years or more with acute or convalescent COVID-19.

This chain connects TRBV21-1 to TRBJ2-2; whether TRBD2, the table's D call, matches the DNA was not checked. TRBV21-1 represents a pseudogene. The CDR3 extends over 12 amino acids. Here the CDR3 DNA reads TGTGCCCAAAAAAAGGAGACCGGGGAGCTGTTTTTT. Translated, it gives CAQKKETGELFF.

The chain joins TRBV11-2 to TRBJ2-1; 12 bases are a match to TRBD2. V was pared by 6 bases and J by 4 bases, with 7 bases of the junction left unmatched. CDR3 size: 16 residues. From germline, CDR1 is SGHAT and CDR2 FQNNGV. DNA for the CDR3: TGTGCCAGCAGTATCACCGGGACTAGCGGGTACAATGAGCAGTTCTTC. This sequence encodes CASSITGTSGYNEQFF.

The rearrangement joins TRBV6-5 to TRBJ1-1; D unresolved. Trimming cost V 11 bases and J 8 bases, with 15 bases left between them. Looked up from germline, CDR1 is MNHEY and CDR2 is SVGAGI. This CDR3 spans 11 amino acids. Written as DNA, the CDR3 is TGTGCCGGAAGGGAGGCGGGGGAAGCTTTCTTT. Residues: CAGREAGEAFF.